This T cell receptor beta chain derives from a study of PD-L1 blockade in urothelial cancer. About the study: Blood analysis was done at 3 weeks (second dose) and 6 weeks after treatment began. Each blood sample yielded a median of roughly 150,000 T cells. Notes on the study in general: Below-median pretreatment blood TCR clonality was a predictor of better survival.

Pretreatment and on-treatment samples were taken, numbering 1 to 8 per patient. Data came from immunoSEQ multiplex PCR; TCRdb stores just in-frame clones and leaves some out. This sample has fewer than 75,000 clones, with 84% found just once. This clone is a singleton in its sample. The antigen is undetermined. The starting material was PBMCs, obtained around atezolizumab (anti-PD-L1) treatment. The origin of this receptor is a man in his 70s with urothelial cancer.

The CDR3 here is CASTRTGRESEAFF. In nucleotides, the CDR3 is TGTGCCAGCACCCGGACAGGGAGGGAATCTGAAGCTTTCTTT. The V gene is TRBV25-1, the J gene TRBJ1-1; 8 bases map to TRBD1. V was clipped by 7 bases and J by 6 bases; unmatched bases: 10. This CDR3 is 14 amino acids long. Germline loops: CDR1 MGHDK, CDR2 SYGVNS.